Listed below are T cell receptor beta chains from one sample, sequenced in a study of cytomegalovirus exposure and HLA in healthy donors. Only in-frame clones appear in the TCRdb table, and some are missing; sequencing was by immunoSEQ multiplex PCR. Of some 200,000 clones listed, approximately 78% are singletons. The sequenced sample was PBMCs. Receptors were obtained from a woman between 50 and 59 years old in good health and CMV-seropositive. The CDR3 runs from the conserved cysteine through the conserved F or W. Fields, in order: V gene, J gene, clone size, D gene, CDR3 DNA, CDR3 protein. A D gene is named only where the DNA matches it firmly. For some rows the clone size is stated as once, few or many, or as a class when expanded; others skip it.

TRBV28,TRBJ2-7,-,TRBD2,TGTGCCAGCAGTTTAGACCCGGGACTAGGCCCAGGGGAGCAGTACTTC,CASSLDPGLGPGEQYF
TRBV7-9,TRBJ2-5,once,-,TGTGCCAGCAGCTTAGACAGGCAACAGACCCAGTACTTC,CASSLDRQQTQYF
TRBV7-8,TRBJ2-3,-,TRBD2,TGTGCCAGCAGCTTAGTGGTGCTAGCGGGGAGCACAGATACGCAGTATTTT,CASSLVVLAGSTDTQYF
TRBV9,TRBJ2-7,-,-,TGTGCCAGCAGCTTTGCTCTGGGGGGCGAGCAGTACTTC,CASSFALGGEQYF
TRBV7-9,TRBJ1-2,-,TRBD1,TGTTCCAGCAGCGCGGGGACAGGGGAGGAGGGCTACACCTTC,CSSSAGTGEEGYTF
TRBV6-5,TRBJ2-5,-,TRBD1,TGTGCCAGCTATTCAACAGGGGCCCAAGAGACCCAGTACTTC,CASYSTGAQETQYF
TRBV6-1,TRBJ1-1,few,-,TGTGCCAGCAGTTCCCCAAAGAACACTGAAGCTTTCTTT,CASSSPKNTEAFF
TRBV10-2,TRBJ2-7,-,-,TGCGCCAGCAGCAGGGGTTACGAGCAGTACTTC,CASSRGYEQYF
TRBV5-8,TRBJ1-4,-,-,TGTGCCAGCAGCCTACAGGGCCGAAATGAAAAACTGTTTTTT,CASSLQGRNEKLFF
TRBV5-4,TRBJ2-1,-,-,TGTGCCAGCACAGGAGGGTTTGAGTACAATGAGCAGTTCTTC,CASTGGFEYNEQFF
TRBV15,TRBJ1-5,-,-,TGTGCCACCAGCAGAGAAGGGACAAGGATCAATCAGCCCCAGCATTTT,CATSREGTRINQPQHF
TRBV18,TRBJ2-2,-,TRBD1,TGTGCCAGCTCACCACTCCGACAGGGAGCAGGCGGGGAGCTGTTTTTT,CASSPLRQGAGGELFF
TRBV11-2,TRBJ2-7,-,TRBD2,TGTGCCAGCAGCCCCAGACTAGCGGGACGCTACGAGCAGTACTTC,CASSPRLAGRYEQYF
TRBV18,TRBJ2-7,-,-,TGTGCCAGCTCGGGGCCGGAGGCGGGATCAACCTACGAGCAGTACTTC,CASSGPEAGSTYEQYF
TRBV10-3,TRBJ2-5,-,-,TGTGCCATCAGTGTACAGGGCGGGGAGACCCAGTACTTC,CAISVQGGETQYF
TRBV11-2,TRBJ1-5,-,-,TGTGCCAGCAGCTTAGGAGCGAATCAGCCCCAGCATTTT,CASSLGANQPQHF
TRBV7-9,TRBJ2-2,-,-,TGTTCCAGCAGCTCGGTGAACTGGGAGCTGTTTTTT,CSSSSVNWELFF
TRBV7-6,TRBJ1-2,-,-,TGTGCCAGCAGCGACACAGGGAACTATGGCTACACCTTC,CASSDTGNYGYTF
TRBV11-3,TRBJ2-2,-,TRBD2,TGTGCCAGCAGCCAAAGCGGGGGTCGTCCTACCGGGGAGCTGTTTTTT,CASSQSGGRPTGELFF
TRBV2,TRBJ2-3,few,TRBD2,TGTGCCAGCAGTGAATTTAGCGGGGGAGATACGCAGTATTTT,CASSEFSGGDTQYF
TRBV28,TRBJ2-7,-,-,TGTGCCAGCAGTTTCCGACCCGTGGCCGGGGGTGAGCAGTACTTC,CASSFRPVAGGEQYF
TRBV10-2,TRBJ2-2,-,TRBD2,TGCGCCAGCAGACTAGCGGGAGCTTCGGAGGACACCGGGGAGCTGTTTTTT,CASRLAGASEDTGELFF
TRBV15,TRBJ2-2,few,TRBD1,TGTGCCACCAGCAACAGGGGGCCAACCGGGGAGCTGTTTTTT,CATSNRGPTGELFF
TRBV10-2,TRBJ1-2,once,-,TGCGCCAGCAGTGAACGGGGAGGCTATGGCTACACCTTC,CASSERGGYGYTF
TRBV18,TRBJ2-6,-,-,TGTGCCAGCTCACCACCTACTCGGCAGGGGCCTGGGGCCAACGGCCTGACTTTC,CASSPPTRQGPGANGLTF
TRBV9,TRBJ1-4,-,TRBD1,TGTGCCAGCAGCGCCTTGGGACAGGGGAGTGGCGAAAAACTGTTTTTT,CASSALGQGSGEKLFF
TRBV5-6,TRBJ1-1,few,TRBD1,TGTGCCAGCAGCTTCGGACAGGGGGACACTGAAGCTTTCTTT,CASSFGQGDTEAFF
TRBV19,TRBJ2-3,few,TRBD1,TGTGCCAGTAGTAGCAGGGGGATAGTAGATACGCAGTATTTT,CASSSRGIVDTQYF
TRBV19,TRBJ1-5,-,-,TGTGCCAGTAGTATGGGGGGGGTGGGCCAGCCCCAGCATTTT,CASSMGGVGQPQHF
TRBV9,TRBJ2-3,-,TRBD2,TGTGCCAGCAGCGTAGCGGCTAGCGGGGGTAGCACAGATACGCAGTATTTT,CASSVAASGGSTDTQYF
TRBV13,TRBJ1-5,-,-,TGTGCCAGCAGCCCAGGGGCAAGCAATCAGCCCCAGCATTTT,CASSPGASNQPQHF
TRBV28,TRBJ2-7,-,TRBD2,TGTGCCAGCAGGGGGACTAGCGGGCAATACGAGCAGTACTTC,CASRGTSGQYEQYF
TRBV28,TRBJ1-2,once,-,TGTGCCAGCAGTTCCGGACTTGGCGGCTACACCTTC,CASSSGLGGYTF
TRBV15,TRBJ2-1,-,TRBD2,TGTGCCACCAGCAGAGGTACTAGCGGGGGTCTGTACAATGAGCAGTTCTTC,CATSRGTSGGLYNEQFF
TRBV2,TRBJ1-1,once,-,TGTGCCAGCAGTGAAGGCCGGGGGACTGAAGCTTTCTTT,CASSEGRGTEAFF
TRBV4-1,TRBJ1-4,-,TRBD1,TGCGCCAGCAGCCAAGGACAGGGGGCGTGGGAAAAACTGTTTTTT,CASSQGQGAWEKLFF
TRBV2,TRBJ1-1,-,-,TGTGCCAGCAGTGACCAGGGAGCTTTCTTT,CASSDQGAFF
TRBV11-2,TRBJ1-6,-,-,TGTGCCAGCAGCTTAGGAGGGGGACGGACTAATTCACCCCTCCACTTT,CASSLGGGRTNSPLHF
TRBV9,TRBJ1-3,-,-,TGTGCCAGCAGGCACAACAGCCCTATCTCTGGAAACACCATATATTTT,CASRHNSPISGNTIYF
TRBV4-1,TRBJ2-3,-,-,TGCACCAGCAGCCCGACGGGACACTTCACAGATACGCAGTATTTT,CTSSPTGHFTDTQYF
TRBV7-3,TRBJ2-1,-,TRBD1,TGTGCCAGCAGCACGTACAGGGGGCCCCACAATGAGCAGTTCTTC,CASSTYRGPHNEQFF
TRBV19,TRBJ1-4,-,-,TGTGCCACACAGGTGGCTAATGAAAAACTGTTTTTT,CATQVANEKLFF
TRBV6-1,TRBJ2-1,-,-,TGTGCCAGCAGCATATTCCCGGGCTCCTACAATGAGCAGTTCTTC,CASSIFPGSYNEQFF
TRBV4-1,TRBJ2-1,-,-,TGCGCCAGCAGCCATGGAGGTATAGGGTTTCTGGCCTACAATGAGCAGTTCTTC,CASSHGGIGFLAYNEQFF
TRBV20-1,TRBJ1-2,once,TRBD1,TGCAGTGCTCAGACAGGGGGAGGCTACACCTTC,CSAQTGGGYTF
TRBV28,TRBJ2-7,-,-,TGTGCCAGCAGTTTATTTGCAGATATTCACTACGAGCAGTACTTC,CASSLFADIHYEQYF
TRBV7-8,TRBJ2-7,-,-,TGTGCCAGCAGCTTATTTAGCGGCTCCTACGAGCAGTACTTC,CASSLFSGSYEQYF
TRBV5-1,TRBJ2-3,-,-,TGCGCCAGCAGCTCGGGGGAGATCACAGATACGCAGTATTTT,CASSSGEITDTQYF
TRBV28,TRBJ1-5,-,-,TGTGCCAGCAGGGGGACTAATCAGCCCCAGCATTTT,CASRGTNQPQHF
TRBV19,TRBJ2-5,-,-,TGTGCCAGTAGTATAGATGGGACACTCCAAGAGACCCAGTACTTC,CASSIDGTLQETQYF
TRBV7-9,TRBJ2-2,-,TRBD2,TGTGCCAGCAGCCCGGGGACTAGCGGGGGAACCGGGGAGCTGTTTTTT,CASSPGTSGGTGELFF
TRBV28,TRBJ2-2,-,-,TGTGCCTCGGGGAACACCGGGGAGCTGTTTTTT,CASGNTGELFF
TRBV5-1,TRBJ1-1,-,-,TGCGCCAGCAGCCCGGGAACGATTAACACTGAAGCTTTCTTT,CASSPGTINTEAFF
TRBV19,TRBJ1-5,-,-,TGTGCCAGTAGTATAACAGGGCTAGATAGCAATCAGCCCCAGCATTTT,CASSITGLDSNQPQHF
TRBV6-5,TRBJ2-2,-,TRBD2,TGTGCCAGCAGCCGGGGGGGGAACACCGGGGAGCTGTTTTTT,CASSRGGNTGELFF
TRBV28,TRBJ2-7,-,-,TGTGCCAGCAGTCGAGACAGCTACGAGCAGTACTTC,CASSRDSYEQYF
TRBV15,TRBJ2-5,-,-,TGTGCCACCAGCAGAGTACGGGGAGTCCAAGAGACCCAGTACTTC,CATSRVRGVQETQYF